Following are 17 T cell receptor beta chains from one sample sequenced in a study of neurological immune-mediated disorders. Via MiXCR, TCRdb re-called the 5' RACE reads, giving one row per CDR3 protein. The table lists 80,000 or so distinct CDR3 sequences, roughly 10% of them singletons. The sample was PBMCs. Receptor source: a man aged 50 to 60 in good health.

This clonotype was counted many times. The chain employs TRBV5-1 and TRBJ2-1; a possible D gene is TRBD1 (6 bases). The V and J ends lost 7 bases and 8 bases respectively, with 16 bases between them. The CDR3 has 13 residues. The germline gives CDR1 SGHRS, CDR2 YFSETQ. This CDR3 is CASGTLSTDEQFF. In nucleotides, the CDR3 is TGCGCCAGCGGGACATTGAGTACCGATGAGCAGTTCTTC.

The table lists this clonotype with many counts. The V call is TRBV27, the J call TRBJ1-2, with 9 bases matching TRBD1. This CDR3 region has 14 residues. CDR1 is MNHEY and CDR2 is SMNVEV in the germline V gene (reference sequence). Trimming at V came to 5 bases and at J to 0 bases, leaving 1 base not matched to a gene. The CDR3 DNA is TGTGCCAGCAGTGGGACAGGGCCTAACTATGGCTACACCTTC. Protein: CASSGTGPNYGYTF.

This clonotype showed up many times. The chain joins TRBV6-2 or TRBV6-3 to TRBJ2-1; 9 bases are shared with TRBD2. The CDR3 consists of 14 residues. Germline lookup yields CDR1 MNHEY and CDR2 SVGEGT. The V segment lost 5 bases and the J segment 9 bases; nucleotides outside the gene matches: 8. In nucleotides, the CDR3 is TGTGCCAGCAGTCAGGGACTAGCTCTTGGTGAGCAGTTCTTC. Translated: CASSQGLALGEQFF.

The chain is built from TRBV29-1 and TRBJ2-3; 7 nucleotides match TRBD1. Germline values: CDR1 SQVTM, CDR2 ANQGSEA. V shed 7 bases, J shed 6 bases, and the junction held 7 bases outside the gene matches. The CDR3 has 12 amino acids. CDR3 residues: CSETTGRDTQYF. CDR3 DNA: TGCAGCGAGACGACAGGGCGGGATACGCAGTATTTT.

There are many counts of this clonotype. The genes are TRBV9 and TRBJ2-1, with D unresolved. The CDR3 spans 17 residues. The germline CDR1 and CDR2 sequences are SGDLS and YYNGEE. V lost 2 bases and J 5 bases, leaving 20 bases between the germline ends. CDR3 nucleotide sequence: TGTGCCAGCAGCGTGGGCCGGGTCCCCGAACGGGACAATGAGCAGTTCTTC. Residues: CASSVGRVPERDNEQFF. Full variable domain (outside the CDR3, taken from reference TRBV9 and TRBJ2-1): DSGVTQTPKHLITATGQRVTLRCSPRSGDLSVYWYQQSLDQGLQFLIQYYNGEERAKGNILERFSAQQFPDLHSELNLSSLELGDSALYFCASSVGRVPERDNEQFFGPGTRLTVL.

In this sample, this clonotype turned up many times. The chain couples TRBV12-3 or TRBV12-4 to TRBJ2-5; D assignment may be TRBD1 or TRBD2 (5 bases each). The V end was cut by 5 bases, the J end by 5 bases, with 18 bases between. This CDR3 region has 15 residues. The CDR3 DNA is TGTGCCAGCAGTCCTCCGGGACCAGGAGGCGAGACCCAGTACTTC. Residues: CASSPPGPGGETQYF.

This clonotype has a count of ten or more. The chain has TRBV10-3 and TRBJ2-7; 7 positions agree with TRBD2. Germline assignment: CDR1 ENHRY and CDR2 SYGVKD. V dropped 2 bases and J dropped 6; count of bases not matched to a gene: 4. The CDR3 sequence is 13 residues long. CDR3 bases: TGTGCCATCAGTGAGCCGGGAGGTTCCGAGCAGTACTTC. It yields the protein CAISEPGGSEQYF.

A remark on this clonotype: A junction end diverges from the germline sequence, so it may reflect a read error. V and J are TRBV5-4 and TRBJ1-3; D gene uncertain. From germline, CDR1 is SGHNT and CDR2 YYREEE (reference sequence). The CDR3 sequence is 11 residues long. CDR3 sequence (DNA): TGTGCCAGCAGCTCCGGAAACACCATATACTTT. Translation: CASSSGNTIYF.

This clonotype was recorded many times. The chain has TRBV11-2 and TRBJ2-7, with TRBD2 as a possible D gene (6 bases). Trimming stripped 5 bases from V and 6 bases from J, with 20 bases between. In germline, CDR1 is SGHAT, CDR2 FQNNGV. The CDR3 contains 15 residues. CDR3 in amino acids: CASSPLMGGVIEQYF. In DNA form, the CDR3 reads TGTGCCAGCAGCCCCCTGATGGGCGGGGTGATCGAGCAGTACTTC.

This clonotype was seen at least ten times. The rearrangement uses TRBV5-6 and TRBJ2-2; D ambiguous. V was trimmed by 4 bases and J by 1 base, leaving 5 bases between them. The CDR3 runs to 13 residues. Germline CDR1 reads SGHDT; CDR2 reads YYEEEE. The CDR3 nucleotides read TGTGCCAGCAGCCCCCAGAACACCGGGGAGCTGTTTTTT. Amino acid sequence: CASSPQNTGELFF.

This clonotype has a count of ten or more. The rearrangement uses TRBV27 and TRBJ2-6; D ambiguous. Germline CDR1 reads MNHEY; CDR2 reads SMNVEV (reference sequence). The CDR3 sequence is 16 residues long. V was cut by 4 bases and J by 0 bases, with 10 bases left in between. CDR3 DNA: TGTGCCAGCAGTTCGCTAGGCCCCTCTGGGGCCAACGTCCTGACTTTC. Amino acid sequence: CASSSLGPSGANVLTF.

Many counts were recorded for this clonotype. The chain employs TRBV19 and TRBJ1-5; TRBD1 agrees at 7 bases. The CDR3 covers 12 residues. Per germline, CDR1 LNHDA and CDR2 SQIVND (reference sequence). CDR3 residues: CAAGGRSQPQHF. DNA for the CDR3: TGTGCGGCAGGGGGTCGATCACAGCCCCAGCATTTT.

In its sample, this clonotype was seen many times. The chain combines TRBV6-2 or TRBV6-3 with TRBJ2-7, with TRBD2 as a possible D gene (6 bases). V dropped 6 bases and J dropped 2 bases, with 17 bases sitting between them. Germline CDR1 reads MNHEY; CDR2 reads SVGEGT. The CDR3 has 15 amino acids. The CDR3 DNA sequence: TGTGCCAGCAGAGAAGTAATAGCGGCGCCCTACGAGCAGTACTTC. It yields the protein CASREVIAAPYEQYF.

V usage is TRBV5-1 and J usage is TRBJ2-1, with D perhaps being TRBD1 or TRBD2 (5 bases each). CDR3 length: 15 residues. V was cut by 7 bases and J by 6 bases, with 20 bases left in between. Germline V gene lookup returns CDR1 SGHRS and CDR2 YFSETQ. The CDR3 loop is CASFRDPLGGNEQFF. In nucleotides, the CDR3 is TGCGCCAGCTTCCGGGACCCCTTAGGTGGCAATGAGCAGTTCTTC.

Regarding this clonotype: The CDR3 does not end in the conserved phenylalanine or tryptophan, so this is likely a read error. This rearrangement joins TRBV7-2 to TRBJ1-1; D ambiguous. The length of the CDR3 is 13 residues. CDR1 and CDR2 from the germline V gene are SGHTA and FQGNSA. The CDR3 here is CVSSQARVTEAFY. The CDR3 region has the DNA TGTGTCAGCAGCCAGGCACGGGTAACTGAAGCTTTCTAT.

This clonotype was detected many times. The chain recombines TRBV5-1 with TRBJ2-1; 16 bases are shared with TRBD2. The CDR3 covers 18 residues. The J segment lost 5 bases and the V segment lost 5 bases, leaving 10 bases of the junction unmatched. The germline V gene has CDR1 SGHRS and CDR2 YFSETQ. DNA of the CDR3: TGCGCCAGCAGACCCCTCGGGACTAGCGGGGGGGCCAACAATGAGCAGTTCTTC. This encodes CASRPLGTSGGANNEQFF.

The sample holds many counts of this clonotype. The chain has TRBV4-1 and TRBJ2-7; weak D call: TRBD1 (6 bases). V lost 1 base, J lost 6 bases, and 10 bases lay in between. Per the germline V gene, CDR1 is MGHRA and CDR2 is YSYEKL. There are 13 residues in the CDR3. This chain's CDR3 is CASSQVGAREQYF. The CDR3 nucleotides read TGCGCCAGCAGCCAAGTGGGGGCGCGCGAGCAGTACTTC.